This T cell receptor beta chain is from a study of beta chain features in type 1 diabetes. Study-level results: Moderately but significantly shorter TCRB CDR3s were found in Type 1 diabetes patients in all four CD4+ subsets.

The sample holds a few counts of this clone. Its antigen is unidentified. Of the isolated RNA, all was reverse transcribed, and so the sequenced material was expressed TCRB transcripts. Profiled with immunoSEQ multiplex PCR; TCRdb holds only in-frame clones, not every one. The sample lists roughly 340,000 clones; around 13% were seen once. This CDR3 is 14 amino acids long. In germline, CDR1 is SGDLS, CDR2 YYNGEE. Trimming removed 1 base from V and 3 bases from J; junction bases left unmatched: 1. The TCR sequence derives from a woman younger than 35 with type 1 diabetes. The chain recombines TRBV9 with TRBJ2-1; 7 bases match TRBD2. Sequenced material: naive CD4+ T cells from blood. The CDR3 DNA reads TGTGCCAGCAGCGTACGGGGGGACTACAATGAGCAGTTCTTC. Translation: CASSVRGDYNEQFF.